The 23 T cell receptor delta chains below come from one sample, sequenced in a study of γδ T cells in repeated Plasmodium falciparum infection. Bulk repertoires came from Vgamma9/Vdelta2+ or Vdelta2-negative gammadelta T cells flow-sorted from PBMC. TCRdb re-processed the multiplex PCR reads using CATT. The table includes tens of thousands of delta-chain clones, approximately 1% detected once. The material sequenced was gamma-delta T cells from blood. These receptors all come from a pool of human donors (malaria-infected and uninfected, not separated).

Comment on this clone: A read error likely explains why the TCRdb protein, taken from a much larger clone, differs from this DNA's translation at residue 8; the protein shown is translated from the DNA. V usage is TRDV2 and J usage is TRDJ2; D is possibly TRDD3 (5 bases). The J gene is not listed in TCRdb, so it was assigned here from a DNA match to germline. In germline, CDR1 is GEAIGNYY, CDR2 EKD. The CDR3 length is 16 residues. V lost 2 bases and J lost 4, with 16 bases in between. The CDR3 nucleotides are TGTGCCTGTGACATAATTGGGATGGGAGAGACAGCACAACTCTTCTTT. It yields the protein CACDIIGMGETAQLFF.

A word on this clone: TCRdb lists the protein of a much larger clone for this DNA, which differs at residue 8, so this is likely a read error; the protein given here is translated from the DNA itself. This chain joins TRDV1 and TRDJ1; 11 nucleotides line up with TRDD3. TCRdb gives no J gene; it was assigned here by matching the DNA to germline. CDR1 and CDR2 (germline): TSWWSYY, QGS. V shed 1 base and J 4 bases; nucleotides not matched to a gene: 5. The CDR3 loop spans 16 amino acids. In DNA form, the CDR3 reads TGTGCTCTTGGGGAACGCCCTTGGGGGATACGCGATAAACTCATCTTT. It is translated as CALGERPWGIRDKLIF.

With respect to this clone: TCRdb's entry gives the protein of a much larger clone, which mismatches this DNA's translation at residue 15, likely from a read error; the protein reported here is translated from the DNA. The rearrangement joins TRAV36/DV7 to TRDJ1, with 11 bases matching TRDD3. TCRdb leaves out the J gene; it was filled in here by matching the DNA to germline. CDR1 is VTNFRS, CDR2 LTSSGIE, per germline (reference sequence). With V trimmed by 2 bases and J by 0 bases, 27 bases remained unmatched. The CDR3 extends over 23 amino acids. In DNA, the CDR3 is TGTGCTGTGGAAGGGTTTGCGCGACGAAACTACTGGGGGATATTTAGGTACACCGATAAACTCATCTTT. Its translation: CAVEGFARRNYWGIFRYTDKLIF.

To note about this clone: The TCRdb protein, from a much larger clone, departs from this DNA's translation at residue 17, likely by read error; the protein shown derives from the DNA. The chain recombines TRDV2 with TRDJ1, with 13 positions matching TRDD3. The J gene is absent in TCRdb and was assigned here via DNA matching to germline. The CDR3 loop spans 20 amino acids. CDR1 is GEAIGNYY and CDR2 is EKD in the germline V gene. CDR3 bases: TGTGCCTGTGACACCGTTCCCACAACTGGGGGATACGGGTACACCGATGAACTCATCTTT. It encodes CACDTVPTTGGYGYTDELIF.

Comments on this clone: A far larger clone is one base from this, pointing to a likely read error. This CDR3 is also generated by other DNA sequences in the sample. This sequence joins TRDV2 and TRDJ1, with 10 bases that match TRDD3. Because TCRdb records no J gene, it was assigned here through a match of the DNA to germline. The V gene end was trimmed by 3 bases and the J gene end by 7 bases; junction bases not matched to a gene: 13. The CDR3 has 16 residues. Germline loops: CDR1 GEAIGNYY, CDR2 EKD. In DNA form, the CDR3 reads TGTGCCTGTGACGCTTTTCGTGGGGGATACTCCTCTAAACTCATCTTT. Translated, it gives CACDAFRGGYSSKLIF.

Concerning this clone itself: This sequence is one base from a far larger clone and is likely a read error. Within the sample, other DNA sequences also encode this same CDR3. DNA of the CDR3: TGTGCCTGTGACACCTTCCGGTGGGGGATAACCTGGGACACCCGGCAGATGTTTTTC. It yields the protein CACDTFRWGITWDTRQMFF. This rearrangement joins TRDV2 to TRDJ3; 9 positions match TRDD3. Because TCRdb records no J gene, it was assigned here through a match of the DNA to germline. CDR3 length: 19 residues. Germline assignment: CDR1 GEAIGNYY and CDR2 EKD.

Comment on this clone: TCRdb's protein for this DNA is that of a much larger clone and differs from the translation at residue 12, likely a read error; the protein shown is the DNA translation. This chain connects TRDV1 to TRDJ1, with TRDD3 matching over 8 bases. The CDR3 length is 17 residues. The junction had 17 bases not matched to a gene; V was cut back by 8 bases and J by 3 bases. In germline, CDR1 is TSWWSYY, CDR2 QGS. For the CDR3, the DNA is TGTGCTCTTAAGAAAGGTAGCTGGGGGAAGTACGCCGATAAACTCATCTTT. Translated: CALKKGSWGKYADKLIF.

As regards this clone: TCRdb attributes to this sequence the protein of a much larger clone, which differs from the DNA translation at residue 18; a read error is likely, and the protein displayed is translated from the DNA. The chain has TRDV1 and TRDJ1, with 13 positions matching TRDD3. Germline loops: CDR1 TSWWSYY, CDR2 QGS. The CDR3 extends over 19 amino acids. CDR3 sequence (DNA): TGTGCTCTTGGGGAAATCCGGTACTGGGGGATACGGCCTACCGATAAACTCACCTTT. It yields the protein CALGEIRYWGIRPTDKLTF.

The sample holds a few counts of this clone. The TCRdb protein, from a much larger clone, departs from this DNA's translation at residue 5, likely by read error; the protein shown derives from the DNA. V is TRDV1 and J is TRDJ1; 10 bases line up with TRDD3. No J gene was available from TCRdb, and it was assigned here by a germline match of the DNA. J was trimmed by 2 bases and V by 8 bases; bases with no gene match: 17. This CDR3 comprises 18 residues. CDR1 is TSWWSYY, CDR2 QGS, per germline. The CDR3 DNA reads TGTGCTCTTAGCCTCTACGCACGCTGGGGGATATCGACCGATAAACTCATCTTT. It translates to CALSLYARWGISTDKLIF.

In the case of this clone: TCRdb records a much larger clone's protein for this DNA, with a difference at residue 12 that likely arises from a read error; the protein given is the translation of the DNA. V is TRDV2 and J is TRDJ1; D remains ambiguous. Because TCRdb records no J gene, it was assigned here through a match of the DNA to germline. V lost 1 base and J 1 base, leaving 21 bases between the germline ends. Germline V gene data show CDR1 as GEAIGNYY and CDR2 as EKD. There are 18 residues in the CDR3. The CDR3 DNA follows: TGTGCCTGTGACACGAAGTACTACCAGCCGATGTTCACCGATAAACTCATCTTT. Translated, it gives CACDTKYYQPMFTDKLIF.

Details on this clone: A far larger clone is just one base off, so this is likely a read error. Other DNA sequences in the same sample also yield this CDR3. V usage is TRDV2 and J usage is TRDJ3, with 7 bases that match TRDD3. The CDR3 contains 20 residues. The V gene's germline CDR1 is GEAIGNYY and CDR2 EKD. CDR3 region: CACDPIITGESSWDTRQMFF. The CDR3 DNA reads TGCGCCTGTGACCCGATAATTACTGGGGAGAGCTCCTGGGACACCCGACAGATGTTTTTC.

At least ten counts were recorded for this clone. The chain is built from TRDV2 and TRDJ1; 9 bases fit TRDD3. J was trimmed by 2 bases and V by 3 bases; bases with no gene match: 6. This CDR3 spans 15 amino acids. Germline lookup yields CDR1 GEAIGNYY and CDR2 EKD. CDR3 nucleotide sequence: TGTGCCTGTGACCCTACTGGGGGACCTACCGATAAACTCATCTTT. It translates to CACDPTGGPTDKLIF.

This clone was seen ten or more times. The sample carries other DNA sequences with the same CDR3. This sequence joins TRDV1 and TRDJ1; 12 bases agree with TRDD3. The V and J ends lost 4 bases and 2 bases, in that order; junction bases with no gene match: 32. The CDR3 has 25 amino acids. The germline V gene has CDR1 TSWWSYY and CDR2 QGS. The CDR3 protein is CALGGLWRPSYFTLGDTGGTDKLIF. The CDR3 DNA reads TGTGCTCTTGGGGGCTTGTGGCGGCCTTCCTACTTTACCCTGGGGGATACGGGGGGGACCGATAAACTCATCTTT.

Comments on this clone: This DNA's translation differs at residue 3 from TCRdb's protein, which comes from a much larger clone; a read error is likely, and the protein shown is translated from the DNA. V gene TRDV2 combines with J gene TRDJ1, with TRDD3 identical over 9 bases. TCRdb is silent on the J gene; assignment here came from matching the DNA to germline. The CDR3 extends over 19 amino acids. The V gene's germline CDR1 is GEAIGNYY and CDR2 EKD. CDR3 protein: CARDTLTGGTLQYTDKLIF. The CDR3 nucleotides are TGTGCCCGTGACACGCTTACTGGGGGAACACTCCAGTACACCGATAAACTCATCTTT.

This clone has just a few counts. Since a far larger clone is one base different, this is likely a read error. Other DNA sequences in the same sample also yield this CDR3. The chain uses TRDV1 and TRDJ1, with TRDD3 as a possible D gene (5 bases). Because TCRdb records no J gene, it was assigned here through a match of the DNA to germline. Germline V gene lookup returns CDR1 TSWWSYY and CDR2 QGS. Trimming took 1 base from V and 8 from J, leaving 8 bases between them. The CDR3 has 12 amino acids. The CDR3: CALGERGHKLIF. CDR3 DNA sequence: TGTGCTCTTGGGGAACGGGGGCACAAACTCATCTTT.

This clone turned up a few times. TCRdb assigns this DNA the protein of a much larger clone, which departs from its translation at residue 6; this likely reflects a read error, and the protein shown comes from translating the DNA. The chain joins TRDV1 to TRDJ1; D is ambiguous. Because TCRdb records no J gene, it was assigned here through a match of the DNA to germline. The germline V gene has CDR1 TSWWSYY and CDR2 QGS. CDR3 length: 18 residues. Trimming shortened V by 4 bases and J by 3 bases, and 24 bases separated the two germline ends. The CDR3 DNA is TGTGCTCTTGGGGTCCATTGGGCCCCGGATGTACAGGCCGATAAACTCATCTTT. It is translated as CALGVHWAPDVQADKLIF.

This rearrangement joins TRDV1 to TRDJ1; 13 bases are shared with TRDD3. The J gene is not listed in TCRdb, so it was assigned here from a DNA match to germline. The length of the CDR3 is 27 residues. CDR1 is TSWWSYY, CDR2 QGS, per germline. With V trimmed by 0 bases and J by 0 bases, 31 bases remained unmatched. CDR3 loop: CALGELVKLRTNLPTTGGYANTDKLIF. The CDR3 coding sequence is TGTGCTCTTGGGGAACTAGTCAAATTGCGAACTAACCTTCCTACGACTGGGGGATACGCGAACACCGATAAACTCATCTTT.

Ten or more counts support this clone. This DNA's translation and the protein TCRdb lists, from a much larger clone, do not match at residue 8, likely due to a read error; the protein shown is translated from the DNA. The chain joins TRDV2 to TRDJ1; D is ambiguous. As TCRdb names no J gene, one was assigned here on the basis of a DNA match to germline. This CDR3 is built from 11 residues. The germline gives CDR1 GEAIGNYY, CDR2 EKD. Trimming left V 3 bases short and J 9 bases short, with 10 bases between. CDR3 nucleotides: TGTGCCTGTGACCGAGTCAACGAACTCATCTTT. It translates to CACDRVNELIF.

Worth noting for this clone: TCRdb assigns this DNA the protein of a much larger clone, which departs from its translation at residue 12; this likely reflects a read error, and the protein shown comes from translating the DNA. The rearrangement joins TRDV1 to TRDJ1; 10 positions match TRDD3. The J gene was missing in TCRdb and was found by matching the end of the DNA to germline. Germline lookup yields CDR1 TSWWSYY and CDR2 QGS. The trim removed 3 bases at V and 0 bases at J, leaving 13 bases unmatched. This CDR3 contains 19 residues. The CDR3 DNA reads TGTGCTCTTGGGGAGACTCTCCGACTGGGGGATCCATACACCGATAAACTCATCTTT. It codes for CALGETLRLGDPYTDKLIF.

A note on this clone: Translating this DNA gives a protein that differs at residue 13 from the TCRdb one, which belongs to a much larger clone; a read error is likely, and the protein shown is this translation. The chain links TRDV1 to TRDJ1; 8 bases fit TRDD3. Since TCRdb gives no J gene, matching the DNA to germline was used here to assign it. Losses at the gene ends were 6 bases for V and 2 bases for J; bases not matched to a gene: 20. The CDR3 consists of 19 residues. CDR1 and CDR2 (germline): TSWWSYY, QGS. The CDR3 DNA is TGTGCTCTTGGCCCTTCTCACCGGGGGTACTGGGGGGTAACCGATAAACTCATCTTT. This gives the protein CALGPSHRGYWGVTDKLIF.

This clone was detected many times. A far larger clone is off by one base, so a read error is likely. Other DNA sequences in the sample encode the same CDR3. CDR3 sequence: CACDTVERRYTDKLIF. As DNA, the CDR3 is TGTGCCTGTGACACCGTTGAGCGGAGGTACACCGATAAACTCATCTTT. The V call is TRDV2, the J call TRDJ1, with D unclear. The CDR3 is 16 residues long. The germline V gene encodes CDR1 GEAIGNYY and CDR2 EKD. The V end lost 0 bases, the J end lost 0 bases, and 13 bases lay between the germline ends.

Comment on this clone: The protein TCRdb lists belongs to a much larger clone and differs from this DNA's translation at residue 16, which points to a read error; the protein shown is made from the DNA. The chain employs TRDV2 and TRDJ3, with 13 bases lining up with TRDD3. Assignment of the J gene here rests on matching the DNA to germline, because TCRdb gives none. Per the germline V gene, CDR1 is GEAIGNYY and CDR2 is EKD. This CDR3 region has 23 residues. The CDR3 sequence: CACDPKGFTGGYASSRDTRQMFF. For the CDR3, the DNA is TGTGCCTGTGACCCCAAGGGTTTTACTGGGGGATACGCTAGCTCCAGGGACACCCGACAGATGTTTTTC.

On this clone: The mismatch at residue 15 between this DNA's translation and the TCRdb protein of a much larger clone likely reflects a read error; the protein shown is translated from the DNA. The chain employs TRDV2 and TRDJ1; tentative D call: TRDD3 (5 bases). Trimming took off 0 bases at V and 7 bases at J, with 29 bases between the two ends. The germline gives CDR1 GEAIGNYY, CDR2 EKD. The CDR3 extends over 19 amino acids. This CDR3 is CACDTVYGAGIHKGAKLIF. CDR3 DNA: TGTGCCTGTGACACCGTTTATGGAGCCGGGATTCACAAAGGGGCTAAACTCATCTTT.